These 21 T cell receptor beta chains were all obtained from the same sample, sequenced in a study of cytomegalovirus exposure and HLA in healthy donors. In the PCR, 60 Vbeta and 13 Jbeta primers were used. Using immunoSEQ multiplex PCR, the repertoire was profiled, and TCRdb retains in-frame clones only, with some absent. The repertoire holds 100,000 or so clones, with around 85% as singletons. Sequenced input: PBMCs. The receptors were sampled from a man aged 25 to 40 in good health and CMV-seronegative.

The chain has TRBV15 and TRBJ2-7; 7 bases map to TRBD1. The CDR3 has 16 residues. Trimming took 0 bases from V and 2 from J; bases not matched to a gene: 7. Germline CDR1 LNHNV, CDR2 YYDKDF (reference sequence). For the CDR3, the DNA is TGTGCCACCAGCAGAGACGTATTGCAGGGGGCCTACGAGCAGTACTTC. This sequence encodes CATSRDVLQGAYEQYF.

The chain employs TRBV2 and TRBJ1-2; D is possibly TRBD1 (5 bases). CDR1 and CDR2 from the germline V gene are SNHLY and FYNNEI. This CDR3 region has 13 residues. V lost 3 bases to trimming and J lost 4 bases, with 9 bases between them. The CDR3 loop reads CASSDGQGYGYTF. As DNA, the CDR3 is TGTGCCAGCAGTGATGGGCAGGGCTATGGCTACACCTTC.

The chain recombines TRBV9 with TRBJ2-1, with D perhaps TRBD2 (5 bases). This CDR3 has 13 amino acids. CDR1 is SGDLS, CDR2 YYNGEE, per germline. Trimming took 0 bases from V and 4 from J, leaving 5 bases between them. CDR3 sequence reads: CASSVAGYNEQFF. CDR3 nucleotides: TGTGCCAGCAGCGTAGCGGGATACAATGAGCAGTTCTTC.

This rearrangement joins TRBV21-1 to TRBJ2-5; the table's D call of TRBD2 was not tested on the DNA. TRBV21-1 is shown as a pseudogene. The CDR3 is 21 amino acids. CDR3 in amino acids: CASRAPRIGTSGGPRGETQYF. In DNA form, the CDR3 reads TGTGCCAGCAGAGCGCCGAGAATAGGGACTAGCGGGGGCCCTCGGGGGGAGACCCAGTACTTC.

The CDR3 DNA follows: TGTGCCACCCTGACAGGGGGCAGTGGCTACACCTTC. Translation gives CATLTGGSGYTF. The chain couples TRBV10-3 to TRBJ1-2; 10 bases fit TRBD1. Germline CDR1 and CDR2: ENHRY and SYGVKD. CDR3 length: 12 residues. Trimming took 10 bases from V and 7 from J; bases not matched to a gene: 6.

This rearrangement joins TRBV7-3 to TRBJ2-1; TRBD2 agrees at 8 bases. CDR1 and CDR2 (germline): SGHTA, FQGTGA. The V and J ends lost 3 bases and 0 bases, in that order; junction bases with no gene match: 10. The CDR3 length is 18 residues. The CDR3 region is CASSLLGLAFGSYNEQFF. Written as DNA, the CDR3 is TGTGCCAGCAGCTTGCTTGGACTAGCCTTCGGCTCCTACAATGAGCAGTTCTTC.

The chain recombines TRBV9 with TRBJ2-1, with TRBD2 identical over 13 bases. V lost 4 bases, J lost 4 bases, and 2 bases stayed unmatched. Germline V gives CDR1 SGDLS, CDR2 YYNGEE. This CDR3 has 15 residues. The CDR3 spells CASSRTSGGYNEQFF. The CDR3 DNA reads TGTGCCAGCAGCCGGACTAGCGGGGGATACAATGAGCAGTTCTTC.

The chain joins TRBV28 to TRBJ2-3; 8 nucleotides align to TRBD1. The CDR3 loop spans 16 amino acids. The germline V gene has CDR1 MDHEN and CDR2 SYDVKM. Unmatched junction bases numbered 10, after V lost 5 bases and J lost 3 bases. The CDR3 DNA reads TGTGCCAGCAGTCCATCTTTCAGGGGGCGAACAGATACGCAGTATTTT. It specifies CASSPSFRGRTDTQYF.

This chain connects TRBV10-2 to TRBJ1-5; D not certain. The ends were cut back, 2 bases at V and 1 base at J, with 3 bases in the middle. The CDR3 length is 13 residues. The germline V gene encodes CDR1 WSHSY and CDR2 SAAADI. CDR3 sequence: CASSERSNQPQHF. The CDR3 bases are TGCGCCAGCAGTGAGCGGAGCAATCAGCCCCAGCATTTT.

To note about this clone: Its ends do not fully match the called genes, so a read error is possible. The chain is built from TRBV10-3 and TRBJ2-7; TRBD2 matches at 9 bases. Germline values: CDR1 ENHRY, CDR2 SYGVKD. This CDR3 has 14 amino acids. This CDR3 reads CAISDLSGGNTELF. The CDR3 DNA sequence: TGTGCCATCAGTGATCTTAGCGGGGGAAATACAGAGCTATTC.

The rearrangement links TRBV2 to TRBJ2-7; TRBD1 might be the D (6 bases). CDR1 and CDR2 (germline): SNHLY, FYNNEI. V was pared by 6 bases and J by 6 bases, with 9 bases between. CDR3 size: 11 residues. In DNA, the CDR3 is TGTGCCAGCAGCTTAGGGGGCGAGCAGTACTTC. Translation gives CASSLGGEQYF.

This chain joins TRBV6-5 and TRBJ2-7; D is ambiguous. Trimming removed 1 base at V and 3 bases at J, with 7 bases between. Germline lookup yields CDR1 MNHEY and CDR2 SVGAGI. The CDR3 runs to 13 residues. CDR3 DNA: TGTGCCAGCAGTTACTTCAGAAACTACGAGCAGTACTTC. Protein product: CASSYFRNYEQYF.

The chain employs TRBV4-1 and TRBJ2-7; TRBD1 agrees at 7 bases. The V segment lost 0 bases and the J segment 2 bases; nucleotides outside the gene matches: 4. The germline gives CDR1 MGHRA, CDR2 YSYEKL. The CDR3 is made up of 15 amino acids. CDR3 DNA: TGCGCCAGCAGCCAAGAAGTGCAGGGGGCCTACGAGCAGTACTTC. Translated, it gives CASSQEVQGAYEQYF.

V gene TRBV6-5 combines with J gene TRBJ2-1; TRBD2 aligns across 7 bases. CDR3 length equals 10 residues. The ends lost 8 bases at V and 15 bases at J; junction bases unmatched: 7. Germline loops: CDR1 MNHEY, CDR2 SVGAGI. Here the CDR3 DNA reads TGTGCCAGCGGGAGGGAGTCCGTGTTCTTC. Translating it yields CASGRESVFF.

The gene calls are TRBV5-1 and TRBJ2-7; 9 nucleotides agree with TRBD1. Unmatched junction bases numbered 3, after V lost 0 bases and J lost 5 bases. Germline V gives CDR1 SGHRS, CDR2 YFSETQ. The CDR3 contains 14 residues. CDR3 loop: CASSLGGQGNEQYF. The CDR3 DNA follows: TGCGCCAGCAGCTTGGGGGGACAGGGCAACGAGCAGTACTTC. The full variable domain, in which reference TRBV5-1 and TRBJ2-7 provide the parts outside the CDR3, is KAGVTQTPRYLIKTRGQQVTLSCSPISGHRSVSWYQQTPGQGLQFLFEYFSETQRNKGNFPGRFSGRQFSNSRSEMNVSTLELGDSALYLCASSLGGQGNEQYFGPGTRLTVT.

V gene TRBV2 combines with J gene TRBJ2-1; 15 positions agree with TRBD2. CDR3 size: 14 residues. Germline lookup yields CDR1 SNHLY and CDR2 FYNNEI. The V and J ends lost 8 bases and 11 bases, in that order; junction bases with no gene match: 7. DNA for the CDR3: TGTGCCAGCTGTAGGACTAGCGGGAGGGATCAGCAGTTCTTC. Its translation is CASCRTSGRDQQFF.

The gene calls are TRBV6-5 and TRBJ1-3, with TRBD1 identical over 7 bases. Germline trimming cut 6 bases from V and 0 bases from J; bases unmatched to any gene: 2. CDR1 is MNHEY and CDR2 is SVGAGI in the germline V gene. The CDR3 is 14 residues long. In DNA form, the CDR3 reads TGTGCCAGCAGACAGGGGATCTCTGGAAACACCATATATTTT. Translating gives CASRQGISGNTIYF.

The chain uses TRBV28 and TRBJ2-7, with a weak D call TRBD1 (5 bases). CDR3 length: 12 amino acids. Trimming took 2 bases from V and 6 from J, leaving 8 bases between them. The germline V gene has CDR1 MDHEN and CDR2 SYDVKM. The CDR3 here is CASSLERGEQYF. CDR3 nucleotides: TGTGCCAGCAGTTTAGAAAGGGGCGAGCAGTACTTC.

The J gene is TRBJ1-5, the V gene TRBV5-6; D is ambiguous. The CDR3 contains 15 residues. Trimming took off 5 bases at V and 0 bases at J, with 12 bases between the two ends. Germline V gene sequence: CDR1 SGHDT, CDR2 YYEEEE. The CDR3 loop reads CASSVGSNSNQPQHF. CDR3 nucleotide sequence: TGTGCCAGCAGTGTGGGGAGTAATAGCAATCAGCCCCAGCATTTT.

The gene calls are TRBV5-1 and TRBJ2-3, with 15 bases that match TRBD2. The CDR3 is 16 residues long. Trimming took 4 bases from V and 6 from J; bases not matched to a gene: 6. Germline V gene sequence: CDR1 SGHRS, CDR2 YFSETQ. The CDR3 region is CASSRTSGGAGDTQYF. The CDR3 region has the DNA TGCGCCAGCAGCCGGACTAGCGGGGGGGCGGGTGATACGCAGTATTTT.

This clone was recorded only once. V gene TRBV19 combines with J gene TRBJ1-1, with TRBD1 matching over 7 bases. This CDR3 has 14 amino acids. The V gene end was trimmed by 5 bases and the J gene end by 1 base; junction bases not matched to a gene: 4. Germline V gene sequence: CDR1 LNHDA, CDR2 SQIVND (reference sequence). CDR3 protein: CASSLNRGNTEAFF. As DNA, the CDR3 is TGTGCCAGTAGTTTAAACAGGGGGAACACTGAAGCTTTCTTT.